The 21 T cell receptor beta chains below were found in one sample sequenced in a study of patients and donors after allogeneic stem cell transplantation. MiXCR was run by TCRdb on the RT-PCR reads, yielding one entry per CDR3 protein. Of roughly 250,000 distinct CDR3 sequences in the sample, 12% to 15% are singletons; the top ten hold roughly 11%. Input material: blood, either unsorted or a sorted T cell fraction (not recorded which). The receptors were gathered from a human donor who was either an allogeneic HSCT recipient or a stem cell or donor lymphocyte infusion donor (not recorded which). It is not recorded whose cells these are; they may come from a transplant donor.

This sequence joins TRBV2 and TRBJ1-5; 9 nucleotides match TRBD1. Per germline, CDR1 SNHLY and CDR2 FYNNEI. This CDR3 has 14 residues. With V trimmed by 6 bases and J by 3 bases, 3 bases remained unmatched. The CDR3 loop is CASSWTGDNQPQHF. CDR3 bases: TGTGCCAGCAGCTGGACAGGGGACAATCAGCCCCAGCATTTT.

The chain is built from TRBV4-3 and TRBJ2-2; TRBD2 agrees at 13 bases. The germline gives CDR1 LGHNA, CDR2 YSLEER. The V and J ends lost 1 base and 4 bases, in that order; junction bases with no gene match: 12. This CDR3 has 20 amino acids. As DNA, the CDR3 is TGCGCCAGCAGCCAAGCCTCCTTACTAGCGGGGGGGCCTCGCACCGGGGAGCTGTTTTTT. This gives the protein CASSQASLLAGGPRTGELFF.

This chain connects TRBV20-1 to TRBJ1-6; 9 positions match TRBD1. The CDR3 totals 16 residues. The germline CDR1 and CDR2 sequences are DFQATT and SNEGSKA (reference sequence). Germline trimming cut 7 bases from V and 9 bases from J; bases unmatched to any gene: 16. The CDR3 sequence: CSVKTGGVFGGSPLHF. The DNA for the CDR3 is TGCAGTGTCAAGACAGGGGGGGTTTTCGGAGGTTCACCCCTCCACTTT.

The chain joins TRBV7-8 to TRBJ2-7; D call uncertain. Germline loops: CDR1 SGHVS, CDR2 FQNEAQ. The CDR3 length is 12 residues. The V end was cut by 4 bases, the J end by 2 bases, with 6 bases between. CDR3 amino acids: CASSSFTYEQYF. In DNA form, the CDR3 reads TGTGCCAGCAGCTCCTTCACCTACGAGCAGTACTTC.

This clonotype was seen only a few times. The chain uses TRBV5-6 and TRBJ2-3; tentatively, D is TRBD1 (6 bases). Trimming left V 4 bases short and J 6 bases short, with 18 bases between. The CDR3 is made up of 15 amino acids. Germline CDR1 SGHDT, CDR2 YYEEEE. The CDR3 sequence: CASSPPDRTADTQYF. DNA of the CDR3: TGTGCCAGCAGCCCCCCAGATAGGACAGCCGATACGCAGTATTTT.

This chain joins TRBV12-3 or TRBV12-4 and TRBJ2-3; 9 bases match TRBD1. The CDR3 contains 15 residues. The junction had 3 bases not matched to a gene; V was cut back by 2 bases and J by 3 bases. The CDR3 protein is CASSLWTGETDTQYF. The CDR3 DNA follows: TGTGCCAGCAGTTTATGGACAGGGGAGACAGATACGCAGTATTTT.

This clonotype has a handful of counts. The chain links TRBV7-2 to TRBJ2-4, with TRBD2 matching 11 bases. The CDR3 is 17 residues long. Unmatched junction bases numbered 8, after V lost 5 bases and J lost 2 bases. CDR1 and CDR2 (germline): SGHTA, FQGNSA. This CDR3 reads CASSLTSGGRSKNIQYF. CDR3 in DNA: TGTGCCAGCAGCCTTACTAGCGGGGGACGGTCCAAAAACATTCAGTACTTC.

In its sample, this clonotype was seen a few times. This chain's CDR3 is CASSQGTGFSSYEQYF. CDR3 DNA sequence: TGCGCCAGCAGCCAAGGGACAGGGTTTAGCTCCTACGAGCAGTACTTC. V and J are TRBV4-3 and TRBJ2-7; 8 nucleotides match TRBD1. The V gene end was trimmed by 1 base and the J gene end by 0 bases; junction bases not matched to a gene: 5. Looked up from germline, CDR1 is LGHNA and CDR2 is YSLEER. The CDR3 extends over 16 amino acids.

This clonotype was observed a few times. The chain combines TRBV4-1 with TRBJ1-1; D possibly corresponds to TRBD1 (6 bases). V lost 3 bases and J lost 8, with 16 bases in between. There are 14 residues in the CDR3. Germline loops: CDR1 MGHRA, CDR2 YSYEKL. Written as DNA, the CDR3 is TGCGCCAGCAGCCAGCAACGGGGGGGCCCGGAAGCTTTCTTT. It specifies CASSQQRGGPEAFF.

The rearrangement uses TRBV19 and TRBJ2-3; possibly TRBD1 or TRBD2 for D (5 bases each). Germline CDR1 is LNHDA and CDR2 is SQIVND (reference sequence). V shed 7 bases and J shed 8 bases, with 16 bases lying between them. This CDR3 is 13 amino acids long. CDR3 coding DNA: TGTGCCAGTATCGGGACCTGGTCAGGTACGCAGTATTTT. Translated, it gives CASIGTWSGTQYF.

This clonotype appeared many times. The chain employs TRBV29-1 and TRBJ1-5; 8 bases are a match to TRBD1. The V segment lost 4 bases and the J segment 3 bases; nucleotides outside the gene matches: 2. The CDR3 covers 13 residues. Germline assignment: CDR1 SQVTM and CDR2 ANQGSEA. The CDR3 here is CSVGTGTNQPQHF. In DNA, the CDR3 is TGCAGCGTTGGGACAGGGACCAATCAGCCCCAGCATTTT.

This clonotype was picked up many times. This chain connects TRBV10-3 to TRBJ2-7; D may match TRBD1 or TRBD2 (5 bases each). V shed 11 bases and J shed 6 bases, with 26 bases lying between them. The CDR3 is 15 residues long. The germline CDR1 and CDR2 sequences are ENHRY and SYGVKD. CDR3 sequence reads: CAVLSRGRLTPEQYF. Here the CDR3 DNA reads TGTGCCGTACTGTCCCGGGGCAGGCTCACTCCCGAGCAGTACTTC.

The chain uses TRBV7-3 and TRBJ2-1, with D unclear. The CDR3 covers 14 residues. Germline V gene lookup returns CDR1 SGHTA and CDR2 FQGTGA. Trimming removed 5 bases at V and 8 bases at J, with 16 bases between. CDR3 sequence (DNA): TGTGCCAGCAGCGCTGGTGGGTCCCGCGATGAGCAGTTCTTC. It specifies CASSAGGSRDEQFF.

V is TRBV7-9 and J is TRBJ1-4; 11 positions match TRBD1. Looked up from germline, CDR1 is SEHNR and CDR2 is FQNEAQ (reference sequence). The junction had 2 bases not matched to a gene; V was cut back by 1 base and J by 7 bases. The CDR3 is 15 amino acids. CDR3 nucleotides: TGTGCCAGCAGCTTAGACGGGACAGGGGGTGAAAAACTGTTTTTT. This translates into CASSLDGTGGEKLFF. Full variable domain (missing parts from reference TRBV7-9 and TRBJ1-4): DTGVSQNPRHKITKRGQNVTFRCDPISEHNRLYWYRQTLGQGPEFLTYFQNEAQLEKSRLLSDRFSAERPKGSFSTLEIQRTEQGDSAMYLCASSLDGTGGEKLFFGSGTQLSVL.

The chain has TRBV4-1 and TRBJ2-5; 14 bases line up with TRBD2. Germline lookup yields CDR1 MGHRA and CDR2 YSYEKL. CDR3 length: 17 amino acids. The V gene end was trimmed by 4 bases and the J gene end by 5 bases; junction bases not matched to a gene: 9. Here the CDR3 reads CASSPLTSGGAAETQYF. The CDR3 coding sequence is TGCGCCAGCAGCCCCCTGACTAGCGGGGGGGCCGCGGAGACCCAGTACTTC.

This rearrangement joins TRBV29-1 to TRBJ1-2, with TRBD1 as a possible D gene (5 bases). This CDR3 has 11 residues. Germline V CDR1 and CDR2: SQVTM, ANQGSEA. V lost 3 bases, J lost 4 bases, and 6 bases lay in between. CDR3 sequence (DNA): TGCAGCGTTGAGAGGGGCTATGGCTACACCTTC. This sequence encodes CSVERGYGYTF.

This clonotype was seen repeatedly, ten times or more. The rearrangement links TRBV5-6 to TRBJ2-3; 8 bases are a match to TRBD2. V lost 3 bases to trimming and J lost 6 bases; unmatched junction nucleotides: 12. The CDR3 has 16 residues. In germline, CDR1 is SGHDT, CDR2 YYEEEE. DNA for the CDR3: TGTGCCAGCAGCTGGGAACTAGCGGACCGCGGGGATACGCAGTATTTT. It encodes CASSWELADRGDTQYF.

The chain uses TRBV11-1 and TRBJ2-3; weak D call: TRBD1 (6 bases). CDR3 length equals 18 residues. Trimming took 3 bases from V and 2 from J, leaving 21 bases between them. Germline V gives CDR1 SGHAT, CDR2 FQDESV (reference sequence). CDR3 DNA: TGTGCCAGCAGCTTCCCCCGTAGCCTGGACAGATACACAGATACGCAGTATTTT. It codes for CASSFPRSLDRYTDTQYF.

DNA of the CDR3: TGTGCCAGCAGCACCCGACAGATTTATGGCTACACCTTC. Translated, it gives CASSTRQIYGYTF. This rearrangement joins TRBV7-9 to TRBJ1-2; the D gene is possibly TRBD1 (5 bases). In germline, CDR1 is SEHNR, CDR2 FQNEAQ (reference sequence). This CDR3 contains 13 residues. V lost 5 bases and J lost 5, with 12 bases in between.

This clonotype showed up just a few times. The chain combines TRBV19 with TRBJ1-6; 8 positions match TRBD1. This CDR3 spans 16 amino acids. Trimming cost V 7 bases and J 6 bases; bases outside gene matches: 11. Germline values: CDR1 LNHDA, CDR2 SQIVND (reference sequence). The chain's CDR3 is CASTALGGQVNSPLHF. The CDR3 coding sequence is TGTGCCAGTACCGCTCTGGGGGGACAGGTTAATTCACCCCTCCACTTT.

This clonotype was detected only once. The chain has TRBV30 and TRBJ2-2; 11 bases are a match to TRBD2. Germline CDR1 is GTSNPN and CDR2 is SVGIG (reference sequence). With 1 base clipped from V and 6 bases from J, the junction kept 7 bases outside the gene matches. The CDR3 runs to 16 residues. The CDR3 DNA is TGTGCCTGGAGTGGGGGGGGACTAGCGGTCCCCGGGGAGCTGTTTTTT. This encodes CAWSGGGLAVPGELFF.